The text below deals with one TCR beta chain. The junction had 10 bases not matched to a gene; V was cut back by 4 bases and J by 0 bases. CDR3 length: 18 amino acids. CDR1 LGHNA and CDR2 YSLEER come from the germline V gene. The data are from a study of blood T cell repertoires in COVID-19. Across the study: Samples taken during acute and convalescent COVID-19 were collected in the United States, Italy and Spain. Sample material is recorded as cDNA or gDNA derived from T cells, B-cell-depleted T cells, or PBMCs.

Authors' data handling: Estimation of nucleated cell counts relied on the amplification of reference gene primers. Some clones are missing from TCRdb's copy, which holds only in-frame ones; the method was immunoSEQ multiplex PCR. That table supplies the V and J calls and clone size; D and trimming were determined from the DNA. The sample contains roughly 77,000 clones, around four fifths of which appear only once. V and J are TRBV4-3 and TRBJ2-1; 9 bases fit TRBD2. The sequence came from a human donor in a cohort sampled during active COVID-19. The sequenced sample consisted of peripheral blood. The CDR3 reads CASSPGRGGYSSYNEQFF. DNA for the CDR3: TGCGCCAGCAGCCCGGGGCGGGGGGGATACAGCTCCTACAATGAGCAGTTCTTC.